Following are 18 T cell receptor beta chains from one sample sequenced in a study of T-cell memory formation after mild COVID-19. TCRdb ran MiXCR on the 5' RACE reads and lists one entry per CDR3 protein. The data hold hundreds of thousands of distinct CDR3 sequences, with roughly 8% observed a single time. The sequenced material came from PBMCs or a T cell subset sorted from them (not recorded which). Receptors were obtained from a man younger than 35 who had mild COVID-19 (a few samples of this study predate the infection). Cell type and time point are not known.

This clonotype was counted ten times or more. The V and J genes are TRBV7-8 and TRBJ2-7; the D gene is possibly TRBD2 (6 bases). The V gene's germline CDR1 is SGHVS and CDR2 FQNEAQ. V was clipped by 4 bases and J by 2 bases, with 15 bases between them. This CDR3 has 15 amino acids. CDR3: CASSSPMWGAYEQYV. CDR3 bases: TGTGCCAGCAGCTCCCCGATGTGGGGGGCCTACGAGCAGTACGTC.

Notes on this clonotype: One junction end does not reproduce the germline sequence, and a read error may be involved. The V and J genes are TRBV7-9 and TRBJ1-1; 7 nucleotides agree with TRBD1. This CDR3 is built from 13 residues. From germline, CDR1 is SEHNR and CDR2 FQNEAQ (reference sequence). The CDR3 sequence is CASSLTGATEALF. The CDR3, as DNA: TGTGCCAGCAGTCTTACAGGGGCCACTGAAGCTTTATTT.

This clonotype was detected many times. The gene calls are TRBV6-6 and TRBJ2-7, with no clear D. The CDR3 has 14 residues. Germline CDR1 and CDR2: MNHNY and SVGAGI (reference sequence). The germline V and J ends were trimmed by 0 bases and 3 bases, with 9 bases remaining between them. The CDR3 here is CASSYSAKYYEQYF. CDR3 bases: TGTGCCAGCAGTTACTCCGCTAAATACTACGAGCAGTACTTC.

The V gene is TRBV16, the J gene TRBJ1-2; D remains ambiguous. The V end was cut by 0 bases, the J end by 4 bases, with 6 bases between. Per the germline V gene, CDR1 is KGHSY and CDR2 is FQNENV. The CDR3 runs to 13 residues. The CDR3 DNA reads as TGTGCCAGCAGCCAATCGGGCAGCTATGGCTACACCTTC. This sequence encodes CASSQSGSYGYTF. Full variable domain (remainder filled in from reference TRBV16 and TRBJ1-2): GEEVAQTPKHLVRGEGQKAKLYCAPIKGHSYVFWYQQVLKNEFKFLISFQNENVFDETGMPKERFSAKCLPNSPCSLEIQATKLEDSAVYFCASSQSGSYGYTFGSGTRLTVV.

The gene calls are TRBV20-1 and TRBJ2-4, with D possibly matching TRBD2 (6 bases). Germline lookup yields CDR1 DFQATT and CDR2 SNEGSKA (reference sequence). Trimming removed 0 bases at V and 8 bases at J, with 14 bases between. This CDR3 spans 14 amino acids. This chain's CDR3 is CSARDSSWGDIQYF. CDR3 DNA: TGCAGTGCTAGAGATTCAAGCTGGGGGGACATTCAGTACTTC.

V is TRBV10-3 and J is TRBJ2-7, with D unclear. Germline V gene data show CDR1 as ENHRY and CDR2 as SYGVKD. With 3 bases removed from V and 4 bases from J, the gap between germline ends came to 7 bases. This CDR3 contains 12 residues. CDR3 sequence: CAISDNGYEQYV. The CDR3 region has the DNA TGTGCCATCAGTGACAACGGATACGAGCAGTACGTC.

In this sample, this clonotype turned up a few times. The chain carries TRBV5-1 and TRBJ1-1; D possibly corresponds to TRBD1 (6 bases). Between the trimmed V and J ends, which lost 4 bases and 4 bases, there was a span of 11 bases. The CDR3 has 13 residues. Per germline, CDR1 SGHRS and CDR2 YFSETQ. The CDR3 bases are TGCGCCAGCAGCGGTACAGGGAGCACTGAAGCTTTCTTT. Protein: CASSGTGSTEAFF.

The chain couples TRBV27 to TRBJ1-2; no definite D call. Trimming stripped 6 bases from V and 5 bases from J, with 10 bases between. Germline V lookup: CDR1 MNHEY, CDR2 SMNVEV (reference sequence). This CDR3 is 12 amino acids long. CDR3 sequence: CASSPHGYGYTF. As DNA, the CDR3 is TGTGCCAGCAGCCCCCACGGGTATGGCTACACCTTC.

The table lists this clonotype with a few counts. The J gene is TRBJ2-7, the V gene TRBV6-5; 7 bases align to TRBD1. This CDR3 has 14 residues. Germline assignment: CDR1 MNHEY and CDR2 SVGAGI. J lost 0 bases, V lost 7 bases, and 6 bases had no gene match. The CDR3 spells CASTLDRVSYEQYF. The CDR3 bases are TGTGCCAGCACCCTCGACAGGGTCTCCTACGAGCAGTACTTC.

The chain couples TRBV19 to TRBJ1-3; D unclear. The CDR3 covers 16 residues. V was shortened by 4 bases and J by 0 bases, with 13 bases between the two germline ends. The germline V gene encodes CDR1 LNHDA and CDR2 SQIVND (reference sequence). CDR3 in DNA: TGTGCCAGTAGTAGATTGCCGGACTTCTCTGGAAACACCATATATTTT. Amino acid sequence: CASSRLPDFSGNTIYF.

This clonotype appeared a few times. The chain links TRBV25-1 to TRBJ1-2; the D is unclear. V was clipped by 3 bases and J by 7 bases, with 15 bases between them. From germline, CDR1 is MGHDK and CDR2 SYGVNS. The CDR3 contains 14 residues. CDR3: CASSDPAGSGGYTF. CDR3 bases: TGTGCCAGCAGTGACCCCGCCGGTTCGGGTGGCTACACCTTC.

This clonotype was counted a few times. This chain connects TRBV29-1 to TRBJ2-5; possibly TRBD2 for D (7 bases). Looked up from germline, CDR1 is SQVTM and CDR2 is ANQGSEA. Trimming took off 6 bases at V and 4 bases at J, with 15 bases between the two ends. This CDR3 is 13 amino acids long. The CDR3 is CSVGGTHLETQYF. In nucleotides, the CDR3 is TGCAGCGTGGGGGGGACACATTTAGAGACCCAGTACTTC.

This clonotype was recorded a few times. Sequence at one end of the junction differs from germline and may be a read error. V usage is TRBV6-6 and J usage is TRBJ2-5; D perhaps matches TRBD1 (5 bases). CDR3 length: 14 residues. Germline lookup yields CDR1 MNHNY and CDR2 SVGAGI (reference sequence). This CDR3 reads CASSDSAGQETQYF. DNA of the CDR3: TGTGCCAGCAGTGACTCCGCAGGGCAAGAGACCCAGTACTTC.

This clonotype was counted between two and nine times. This chain uses TRBV7-7 with TRBJ2-1; D is unclear. This CDR3 has 13 amino acids. CDR1 is SSHAT, CDR2 FNYEAQ, per germline (reference sequence). Trimming removed 5 bases from V and 9 bases from J, with 14 bases in between. The chain's CDR3 is CASSPEQVGEQFF. For the CDR3, the DNA is TGTGCCAGCAGCCCAGAGCAGGTCGGTGAGCAGTTCTTC.

The chain links TRBV7-9 to TRBJ1-3; D remains ambiguous. Trimming took off 3 bases at V and 3 bases at J, with 12 bases between the two ends. The CDR3 runs 15 residues. Germline V lookup: CDR1 SEHNR, CDR2 FQNEAQ (reference sequence). For the CDR3, the DNA is TGTGCCAGCAGCTTTCGGACGGAGCATGGAAACACCATATATTTT. Encoded protein: CASSFRTEHGNTIYF.

This clonotype was recorded a few times. This chain joins TRBV7-2 and TRBJ2-5; D remains ambiguous. V gave up 3 bases and J gave up 4 bases, with 9 bases separating them. This CDR3 has 13 amino acids. The V gene's germline CDR1 is SGHTA and CDR2 FQGNSA. As DNA, the CDR3 is TGTGCCAGCAGCTTTAACAGAGGAGAGACCCAGTACTTC. Translation gives CASSFNRGETQYF.

This clonotype was detected many times. CDR3 residues: CASSDQAQDTQYF. For the CDR3, the DNA is TGCGCCAGCAGTGATCAGGCACAAGATACGCAGTATTTT. J is TRBJ2-3 and V is TRBV10-2; D remains unclear. The germline V gene encodes CDR1 WSHSY and CDR2 SAAADI. Deletions cut 3 bases from V and 5 bases from J, with 9 bases between. The CDR3 contains 13 residues.

This clonotype appeared a few times. The chain recombines TRBV2 with TRBJ2-3; D perhaps matches TRBD1 (6 bases). This CDR3 is built from 16 residues. The V and J ends lost 5 bases and 4 bases respectively, with 19 bases between them. CDR1 and CDR2 (germline): SNHLY, FYNNEI. CDR3 protein: CASSQRAGVFADTQYF. As DNA, the CDR3 is TGTGCCAGCAGTCAAAGGGCAGGGGTATTCGCAGATACGCAGTATTTT.